These 20 T cell receptor beta chains were all obtained from the same sample, sequenced in a study of T-cell reconstitution after alpha-beta-depleted transplantation in children. Preparation of the TCRbeta library involved a method that used unique molecular identifiers. TCRdb reprocessed the PCR reads via MiXCR and lists one record per CDR3 protein. The data contain about 400,000 distinct CDR3 sequences, 20% of them singletons. Sequenced material: PBMCs from the stem cell graft donor, taken from the stem cell graft. The receptors stem from a human donor who donated a stem cell graft to a child with acute myeloid leukemia.

The table lists this clonotype with a few counts. V and J are TRBV15 and TRBJ2-3, with TRBD2 identical over 13 bases. CDR1 and CDR2 from the germline V gene are LNHNV and YYDKDF (reference sequence). With V trimmed by 1 base and J by 4 bases, 14 bases remained unmatched. CDR3 length: 20 residues. CDR3 protein: CATSRVNGLAGEGRSDTQYF. In DNA form, the CDR3 reads TGTGCCACCAGCAGAGTCAACGGACTAGCGGGAGAGGGGCGGTCAGATACGCAGTATTTT.

The chain is built from TRBV25-1 and TRBJ1-1, with TRBD1 matching over 7 bases. The V and J ends lost 4 bases and 1 base, in that order; junction bases with no gene match: 6. The CDR3 is 15 residues long. Per germline, CDR1 MGHDK and CDR2 SYGVNS. The CDR3 region is CASSGAGGSNTEAFF. The CDR3 bases are TGTGCCAGCAGTGGGGCAGGGGGATCGAACACTGAAGCTTTCTTT.

This clonotype was detected many times. The chain joins TRBV24-1 to TRBJ2-2, with D maybe TRBD2 (5 bases). The CDR3 is 14 residues long. Trimming cost V 6 bases and J 8 bases, with 15 bases left between them. From germline, CDR1 is KGHDR and CDR2 SFDVKD. The CDR3 region is CATSLGLSRGELFF. The CDR3 DNA sequence: TGTGCCACCAGTCTTGGACTCTCGAGGGGGGAGCTGTTTTTT.

The chain joins TRBV28 to TRBJ2-1, with D perhaps TRBD2 (5 bases). CDR3 length equals 17 residues. Trimming removed 5 bases at V and 0 bases at J, with 17 bases between. Germline CDR1 and CDR2: MDHEN and SYDVKM. The CDR3 loop reads CASSARSGGSSYNEQFF. CDR3 in DNA: TGTGCCAGCAGTGCCCGAAGCGGCGGCTCCTCCTACAATGAGCAGTTCTTC.

The J gene is TRBJ2-3, the V gene TRBV7-2, with no clear D. The CDR3 runs to 12 residues. Germline loops: CDR1 SGHTA, CDR2 FQGNSA. Trimming shortened V by 4 bases and J by 3 bases, and 5 bases separated the two germline ends. DNA of the CDR3: TGTGCCAGCAGCTCGGTAACAGATACGCAGTATTTT. Encoded protein: CASSSVTDTQYF.

The rearrangement uses TRBV12-3 or TRBV12-4 and TRBJ1-1; 10 bases map to TRBD1. The CDR3 has 14 residues. J was trimmed by 5 bases and V by 4 bases; bases with no gene match: 4. CDR3 nucleotides: TGTGCCAGCAGTTCCCGGGACAGGGGAACTGAAGCTTTCTTT. Amino acid sequence: CASSSRDRGTEAFF.

This clonotype has a count of ten or more. The V gene is TRBV12-3 or TRBV12-4, the J gene TRBJ1-1; maybe TRBD1 (6 bases). CDR3 size: 12 residues. Trimming removed 7 bases from V and 3 bases from J, with 9 bases in between. The CDR3 reads CASTTGDTEAFF. CDR3 in DNA: TGTGCCAGCACGACAGGCGACACTGAAGCTTTCTTT.

Ten or more counts support this clonotype. This chain joins TRBV29-1 and TRBJ2-1; unclear D gene. V gave up 0 bases and J gave up 6 bases, with 9 bases separating them. CDR3 length equals 13 residues. The germline V gene encodes CDR1 SQVTM and CDR2 ANQGSEA. The CDR3 DNA sequence: TGCAGCGTTGAAGATCCTGGCGGCAATGAGCAGTTCTTC. Translated: CSVEDPGGNEQFF.

V usage is TRBV7-3 and J usage is TRBJ2-1, with D perhaps matching TRBD1 (9 bases). V was trimmed by 4 bases and J by 3 bases, leaving 16 bases between them. Germline CDR1 and CDR2: SGHTA and FQGTGA. This CDR3 has 16 residues. The CDR3 sequence is CASSSRGGQGYNEQFF. As DNA, the CDR3 is TGTGCCAGCAGCTCTCGGGGGGGACAGGGCTACAATGAGCAGTTCTTC.

J is TRBJ2-3 and V is TRBV4-1; D is undetermined. V was trimmed by 3 bases and J by 0 bases, leaving 10 bases between them. The CDR3 has 15 residues. Per the germline V gene, CDR1 is MGHRA and CDR2 is YSYEKL. This CDR3 is CASSHPPESTDTQYF. The CDR3 nucleotides read TGCGCCAGCAGCCACCCTCCCGAAAGCACAGATACGCAGTATTTT.

The sample holds a few counts of this clonotype. V is TRBV12-3 or TRBV12-4 and J is TRBJ1-2, with 10 bases fitting TRBD1. Unmatched junction bases numbered 9, after V lost 6 bases and J lost 8 bases. CDR3 length: 14 residues. The CDR3 sequence: CASSSGTGARGYTF. In DNA form, the CDR3 reads TGTGCCAGCAGCTCCGGGACAGGGGCTAGAGGCTACACCTTC.

This clonotype was detected a few times. The rearrangement joins TRBV29-1 to TRBJ2-4, with D maybe TRBD1 (6 bases). Trimming stripped 4 bases from V and 6 bases from J, with 22 bases between. The CDR3 spans 16 residues. Germline V gene data show CDR1 as SQVTM and CDR2 as ANQGSEA. The CDR3 loop is CSVGPRSGEPRNIQYF. CDR3 nucleotides: TGCAGCGTTGGCCCGCGGTCAGGGGAGCCAAGAAACATTCAGTACTTC.

This clonotype was detected ten times or more. The genes are TRBV20-1 and TRBJ2-7; no clear D gene. V lost 4 bases, J lost 0 bases, and 10 bases lay in between. CDR1 and CDR2 from the germline V gene are DFQATT and SNEGSKA (reference sequence). CDR3 length equals 13 residues. CDR3 protein: CSAIPDGSYEQYF. The CDR3 bases are TGCAGTGCTATCCCGGACGGCTCCTACGAGCAGTACTTC.

This clonotype has more than one count but fewer than ten. The chain has TRBV9 and TRBJ2-1, with 8 nucleotides matching TRBD2. J gave up 7 bases and V 0 bases, and 9 bases lay outside the gene matches. The CDR3 runs 16 residues. From germline, CDR1 is SGDLS and CDR2 YYNGEE. This chain's CDR3 is CASSVGLAGPVNEQFF. The CDR3 nucleotides read TGTGCCAGCAGCGTAGGGTTAGCGGGACCCGTAAATGAGCAGTTCTTC. Using reference TRBV9 and TRBJ2-1 for the parts outside the CDR3, the full variable domain is DSGVTQTPKHLITATGQRVTLRCSPRSGDLSVYWYQQSLDQGLQFLIQYYNGEERAKGNILERFSAQQFPDLHSELNLSSLELGDSALYFCASSVGLAGPVNEQFFGPGTRLTVL.

The chain is built from TRBV6-1 and TRBJ2-1; weak D call: TRBD2 (6 bases). Per the germline V gene, CDR1 is MNHNS and CDR2 is SASEGT. The CDR3 runs to 16 residues. V shed 6 bases and J shed 0 bases, with 15 bases lying between them. The CDR3 region has the DNA TGTGCCAGCAGACGGGACTTCCTGAGCTCCTACAATGAGCAGTTCTTC. It codes for CASRRDFLSSYNEQFF.

The J gene is TRBJ2-3, the V gene TRBV4-1, with D perhaps TRBD1 (5 bases). V lost 4 bases to trimming and J lost 2 bases, with 13 bases between them. The CDR3 runs to 15 residues. The germline V gene has CDR1 MGHRA and CDR2 YSYEKL. This chain's CDR3 is CASSPGAPYTDTQYF. In DNA form, the CDR3 reads TGCGCCAGCAGCCCTGGGGCTCCCTACACAGATACGCAGTATTTT.

This clonotype was counted only a few times. The genes are TRBV20-1 and TRBJ1-1; the D gene is possibly TRBD1 (6 bases). V dropped 3 bases and J dropped 7 bases, with 18 bases sitting between them. Germline V gene data show CDR1 as DFQATT and CDR2 as SNEGSKA (reference sequence). The CDR3 sequence is 14 residues long. The chain's CDR3 is CSASPNRAPLEAFF. The CDR3 coding sequence is TGCAGTGCTAGCCCAAACAGGGCCCCCCTTGAAGCTTTCTTT.

This clonotype was seen more than once but under ten times. J is TRBJ2-1 and V is TRBV28; no reliable D call. V dropped 5 bases and J dropped 0 bases, with 11 bases sitting between them. CDR1 is MDHEN, CDR2 SYDVKM, per germline. The CDR3 is made up of 15 amino acids. CDR3 DNA: TGTGCCAGCAGTCAAGGGCGTAGCTCCTACAATGAGCAGTTCTTC. Its translation is CASSQGRSSYNEQFF.

The chain recombines TRBV12-3 or TRBV12-4 with TRBJ1-4; D gene ambiguous. The CDR3 runs 12 residues. V lost 4 bases and J 4 bases, leaving 4 bases between the germline ends. The CDR3 loop is CASSYDNEKLFF. In nucleotides, the CDR3 is TGTGCCAGCAGTTATGATAATGAAAAACTGTTTTTT.

The V call is TRBV12-3 or TRBV12-4, the J call TRBJ2-7; D unresolved. V lost 4 bases to trimming and J lost 3 bases, with 7 bases between them. This CDR3 contains 12 residues. The CDR3 nucleotides are TGTGCCAGCAGTTACCTCGACTACGAGCAGTACTTC. This gives the protein CASSYLDYEQYF.